Below, 14 T cell receptor beta chains from the same sample are listed, as sequenced in a study of Graves' ophthalmopathy and Graves' hyperthyroidism. RNA transcripts served as template for amplifying TCR beta CDR3 sequences. HTBI primers were employed in first-round RT-PCR, then a second-round multiplex PCR followed. Using its own MiXCR run on the multiplex PCR reads, TCRdb lists one record per CDR3 protein. The sample lists 350,000 to 450,000 distinct CDR3 sequences, roughly 21% occurring once. Sequencing was performed on peripheral blood. The receptors derive from a young woman with stable Graves' hyperthyroidism.

This clonotype was recorded at least ten times. This chain joins TRBV7-3 and TRBJ1-5; TRBD1 aligns across 10 bases. Germline-derived CDR1 and CDR2 are SGHTA and FQGTGA. The V segment lost 6 bases and the J segment 4 bases; nucleotides outside the gene matches: 6. The CDR3 is 15 residues long. The CDR3 coding sequence is TGTGCCAGCAGTTCCCGGGACAGGGGTAATCAGCCCCAGCATTTT. It encodes CASSSRDRGNQPQHF.

This clonotype was seen repeatedly, ten times or more. The chain is built from TRBV7-8 and TRBJ2-4; 9 bases match TRBD2. Germline CDR1 SGHVS, CDR2 FQNEAQ. Trimming removed 0 bases from V and 5 bases from J; junction bases left unmatched: 5. There are 16 residues in the CDR3. The CDR3 DNA reads TGTGCCAGCAGCTTAGCTAGCGGGAGTTGGGAAAACATTCAGTACTTC. Its protein product is CASSLASGSWENIQYF.

This sequence joins TRBV6-5 and TRBJ1-2, with 10 bases that match TRBD1. The CDR3 length is 15 residues. Losses at the gene ends were 2 bases for V and 7 bases for J; bases not matched to a gene: 7. The germline CDR1 and CDR2 sequences are MNHEY and SVGAGI. CDR3 protein: CASSYLGTGEVGYTF. Here the CDR3 DNA reads TGTGCCAGCAGTTACCTAGGGACAGGGGAGGTTGGCTACACCTTC.

This clonotype showed up many times. The chain uses TRBV7-2 and TRBJ1-3; a possible D gene is TRBD1 (5 bases). Germline CDR1 SGHTA, CDR2 FQGNSA. Between the trimmed V and J ends, which lost 0 bases and 4 bases, there was a span of 7 bases. This CDR3 comprises 14 residues. For the CDR3, the DNA is TGTGCCAGCAGCTTAGCAGGGACCGGAAACACCATATATTTT. Translation gives CASSLAGTGNTIYF. The full variable domain, completed using reference TRBV7-2 and TRBJ1-3, is GAGVSQSPSNKVTEKGKDVELRCDPISGHTALYWYRQSLGQGLEFLIYFQGNSAPDKSGLPSDRFSAERTGGSVSTLTIQRTQQEDSAVYLCASSLAGTGNTIYFGEGSWLTVV.

This clonotype showed up many times. V and J are TRBV12-3 or TRBV12-4 and TRBJ2-5; D is unclear. There are 11 residues in the CDR3. Trimming removed 6 bases from V and 1 base from J, with 3 bases in between. The CDR3 loop is CASRGQETQYF. The CDR3, as DNA: TGTGCCAGCAGGGGCCAAGAGACCCAGTACTTC.

This chain uses TRBV6-2 or TRBV6-3 with TRBJ1-5; D is perhaps TRBD1 (6 bases). CDR3 length: 19 residues. V lost 5 bases to trimming and J lost 3 bases, with 26 bases between them. Germline assignment: CDR1 MNHEY and CDR2 SVGEGT. The CDR3 loop is CASSHLSRGGLRVNQPQHF. As DNA, the CDR3 is TGTGCCAGCAGTCACCTTTCCAGGGGTGGGTTAAGGGTCAATCAGCCCCAGCATTTT.

This clonotype was counted many times. The V and J genes are TRBV19 and TRBJ1-5, with a tentative D call TRBD1 (6 bases). The CDR3 runs to 18 residues. V lost 1 base and J 4 bases, leaving 20 bases between the germline ends. The germline V gene has CDR1 LNHDA and CDR2 SQIVND (reference sequence). The CDR3 loop reads CASSIGRRTAAENQPQHF. In DNA, the CDR3 is TGTGCCAGTAGTATAGGGCGGAGGACAGCCGCAGAAAATCAGCCCCAGCATTTT.

This clonotype has a count of ten or more. This chain joins TRBV12-3 or TRBV12-4 and TRBJ2-5, with D unresolved. V was clipped by 1 base and J by 9 bases, with 12 bases between them. The CDR3 has 13 amino acids. The CDR3 is CASSLGQSVAQYF. Here the CDR3 DNA reads TGTGCCAGCAGTTTAGGGCAGTCAGTAGCCCAGTACTTC.

This clonotype was observed many times. The chain is built from TRBV12-3 or TRBV12-4 and TRBJ1-5; possibly TRBD1 for D (5 bases). The V end lost 3 bases, the J end lost 6 bases, and 12 bases lay between the germline ends. This CDR3 is 14 amino acids long. CDR3 sequence reads: CASSLKQGGQPQHF. The CDR3 nucleotides read TGTGCCAGCAGTTTGAAGCAGGGTGGTCAGCCCCAGCATTTT.

This clonotype was seen many times. The gene calls are TRBV20-1 and TRBJ1-1; D gene unclear. V was cut by 0 bases and J by 6 bases, with 8 bases left in between. The CDR3 is made up of 12 amino acids. Germline V gene sequence: CDR1 DFQATT, CDR2 SNEGSKA (reference sequence). CDR3 in DNA: TGCAGTGCTAGAGATTCTAAGGCTGAAGCTTTCTTT. This sequence encodes CSARDSKAEAFF.

This clonotype came up many times. V and J are TRBV27 and TRBJ1-1, with D tentatively TRBD1 (5 bases). Trimming removed 3 bases at V and 4 bases at J, with 12 bases between. The length of the CDR3 is 14 residues. In germline, CDR1 is MNHEY, CDR2 SMNVEV (reference sequence). CDR3 loop: CASSFRGPRTEAFF. The CDR3 DNA reads TGTGCCAGCAGTTTTAGGGGTCCCCGCACTGAAGCTTTCTTT.

Written as DNA, the CDR3 is TGCGCCAGCAGCTTGGACGTGAACACCGGGGAGCTGTTTTTT. As protein: CASSLDVNTGELFF. This chain joins TRBV5-1 and TRBJ2-2; D gene ambiguous. The V and J ends lost 0 bases and 1 base respectively, with 4 bases between them. Germline V gene lookup returns CDR1 SGHRS and CDR2 YFSETQ. CDR3 length: 14 amino acids.

Many counts were recorded for this clonotype. The chain is built from TRBV5-8 and TRBJ1-1, with 7 bases that match TRBD1. V lost 1 base, J lost 4 bases, and 4 bases stayed unmatched. The CDR3 sequence is 14 residues long. Germline assignment: CDR1 SGHTS and CDR2 YDEGEE. CDR3 amino acids: CASSLTGAFTEAFF. The CDR3 coding sequence is TGTGCCAGCAGCTTGACAGGGGCTTTCACTGAAGCTTTCTTT.

This rearrangement joins TRBV18 to TRBJ1-1; D is unclear. Germline CDR1 and CDR2: KGHSH and LQKENI. V lost 2 bases and J 1 base, leaving 17 bases between the germline ends. This CDR3 is 17 amino acids long. CDR3 loop: CASSPGIGGTSNTEAFF. CDR3 nucleotide sequence: TGTGCCAGCTCACCAGGGATCGGTGGAACCTCGAACACTGAAGCTTTCTTT.